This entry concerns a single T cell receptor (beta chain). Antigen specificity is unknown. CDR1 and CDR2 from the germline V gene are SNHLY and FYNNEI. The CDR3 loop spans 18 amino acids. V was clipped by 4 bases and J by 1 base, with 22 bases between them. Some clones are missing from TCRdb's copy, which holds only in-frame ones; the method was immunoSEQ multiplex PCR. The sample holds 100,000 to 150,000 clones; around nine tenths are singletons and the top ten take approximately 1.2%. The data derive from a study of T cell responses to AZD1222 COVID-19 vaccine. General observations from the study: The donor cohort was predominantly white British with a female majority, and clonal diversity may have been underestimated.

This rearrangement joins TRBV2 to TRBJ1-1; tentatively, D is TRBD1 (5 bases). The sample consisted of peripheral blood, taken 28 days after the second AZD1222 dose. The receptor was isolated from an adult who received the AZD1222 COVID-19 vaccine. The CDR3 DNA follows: TGTGCCAGCAGTGCCGGTGGCCTTGGGGGAGGTCGGAACACTGAAGCTTTCTTT. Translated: CASSAGGLGGGRNTEAFF.